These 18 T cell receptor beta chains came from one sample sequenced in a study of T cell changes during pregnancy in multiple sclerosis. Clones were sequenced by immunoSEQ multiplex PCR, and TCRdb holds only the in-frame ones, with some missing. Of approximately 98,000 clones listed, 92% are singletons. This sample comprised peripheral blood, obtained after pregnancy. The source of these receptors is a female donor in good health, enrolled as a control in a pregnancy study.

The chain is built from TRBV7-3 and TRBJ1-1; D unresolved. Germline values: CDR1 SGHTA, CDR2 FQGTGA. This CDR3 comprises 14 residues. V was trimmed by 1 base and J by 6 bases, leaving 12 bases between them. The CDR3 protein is CASSLIGGIAEAFF. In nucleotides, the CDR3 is TGTGCCAGCAGCTTAATCGGCGGGATCGCTGAAGCTTTCTTT.

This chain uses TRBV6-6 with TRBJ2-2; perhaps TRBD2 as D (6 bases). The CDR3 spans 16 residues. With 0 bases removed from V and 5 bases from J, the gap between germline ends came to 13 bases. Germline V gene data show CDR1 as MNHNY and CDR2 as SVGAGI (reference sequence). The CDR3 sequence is CASSYSFRLVTGELFF. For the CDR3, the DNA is TGTGCCAGCAGTTACTCCTTCAGACTAGTTACCGGGGAGCTGTTTTTT.

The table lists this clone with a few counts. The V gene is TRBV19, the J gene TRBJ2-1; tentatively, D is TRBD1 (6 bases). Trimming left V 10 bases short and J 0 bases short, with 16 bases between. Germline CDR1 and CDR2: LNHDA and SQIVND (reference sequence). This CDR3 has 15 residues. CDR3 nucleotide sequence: TGTGCCACTCGGGTAGACAGGAGCTCCTACAATGAGCAGTTCTTC. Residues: CATRVDRSSYNEQFF.

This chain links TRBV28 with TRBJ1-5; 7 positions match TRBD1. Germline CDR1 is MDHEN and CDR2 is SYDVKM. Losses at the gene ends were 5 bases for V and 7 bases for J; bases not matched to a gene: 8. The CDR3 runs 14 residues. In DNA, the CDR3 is TGTGCCAGCAGTCAACGACAGGGTTGGCAGCCCCAGCATTTT. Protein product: CASSQRQGWQPQHF.

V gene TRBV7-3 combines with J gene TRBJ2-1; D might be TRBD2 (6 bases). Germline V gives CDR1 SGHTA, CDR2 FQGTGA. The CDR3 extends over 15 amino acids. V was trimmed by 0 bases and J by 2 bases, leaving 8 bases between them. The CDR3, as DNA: TGTGCCAGCAGCTTAACCAGCGGGCCCTACAATGAGCAGTTCTTC. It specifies CASSLTSGPYNEQFF.

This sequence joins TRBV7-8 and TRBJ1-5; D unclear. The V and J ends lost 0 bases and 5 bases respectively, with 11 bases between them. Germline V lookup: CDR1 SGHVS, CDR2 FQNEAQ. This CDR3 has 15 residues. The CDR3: CASSLARVLDQPQHF. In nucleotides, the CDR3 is TGTGCCAGCAGCTTAGCCCGGGTTCTAGATCAGCCCCAGCATTTT.

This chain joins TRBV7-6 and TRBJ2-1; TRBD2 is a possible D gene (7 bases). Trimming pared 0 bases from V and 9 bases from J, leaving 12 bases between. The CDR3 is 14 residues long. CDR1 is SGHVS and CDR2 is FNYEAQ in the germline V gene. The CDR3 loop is CASSLAGGLSEQFF. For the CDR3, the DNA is TGTGCCAGCAGCTTAGCGGGGGGGCTCAGTGAGCAGTTCTTC.

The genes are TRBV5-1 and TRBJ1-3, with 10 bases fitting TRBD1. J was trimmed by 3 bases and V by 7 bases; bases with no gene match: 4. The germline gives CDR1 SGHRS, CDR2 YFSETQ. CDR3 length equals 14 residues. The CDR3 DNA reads TGCGCCAGCGCCGGGACAGGGGATGGAAACACCATATATTTT. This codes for CASAGTGDGNTIYF.

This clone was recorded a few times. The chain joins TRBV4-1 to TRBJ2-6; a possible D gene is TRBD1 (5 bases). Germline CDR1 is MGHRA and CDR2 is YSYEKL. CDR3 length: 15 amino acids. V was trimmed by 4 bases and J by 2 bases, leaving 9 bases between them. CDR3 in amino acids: CASSLTGTGANVLTF. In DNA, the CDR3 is TGCGCCAGCAGCCTAACAGGAACTGGGGCCAACGTCCTGACTTTC.

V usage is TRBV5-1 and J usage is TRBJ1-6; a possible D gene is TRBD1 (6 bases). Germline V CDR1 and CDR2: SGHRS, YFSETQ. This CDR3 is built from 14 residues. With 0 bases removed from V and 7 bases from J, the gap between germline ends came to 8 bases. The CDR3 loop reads CASSLGQENSPLHF. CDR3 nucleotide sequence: TGCGCCAGCAGCTTGGGACAGGAGAATTCACCCCTCCACTTT.

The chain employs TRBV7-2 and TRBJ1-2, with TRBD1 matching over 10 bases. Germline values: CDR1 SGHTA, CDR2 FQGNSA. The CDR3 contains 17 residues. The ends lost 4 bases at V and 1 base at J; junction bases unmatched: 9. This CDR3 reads CASSWDRGILVNYGYTF. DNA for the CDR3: TGTGCCAGCAGCTGGGACAGGGGAATCCTAGTTAACTATGGCTACACCTTC.

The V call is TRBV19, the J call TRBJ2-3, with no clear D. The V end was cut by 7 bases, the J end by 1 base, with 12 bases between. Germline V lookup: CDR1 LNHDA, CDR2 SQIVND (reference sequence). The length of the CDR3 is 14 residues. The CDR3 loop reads CASTNRAGTDTQYF. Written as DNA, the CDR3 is TGTGCCAGTACCAACCGAGCTGGCACAGATACGCAGTATTTT.

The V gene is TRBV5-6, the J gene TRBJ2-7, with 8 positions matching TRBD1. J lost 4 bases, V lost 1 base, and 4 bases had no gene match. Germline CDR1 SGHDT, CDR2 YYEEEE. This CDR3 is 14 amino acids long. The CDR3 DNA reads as TGTGCCAGCAGCTTGCAGGGGGCGGGGTACGAGCAGTACTTC. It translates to CASSLQGAGYEQYF.

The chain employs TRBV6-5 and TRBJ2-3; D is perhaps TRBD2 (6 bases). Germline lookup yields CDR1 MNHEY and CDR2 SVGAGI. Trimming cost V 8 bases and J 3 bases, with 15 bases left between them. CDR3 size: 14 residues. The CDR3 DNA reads TGTGCCAGCCCCAGGAGGGGAGAGACAGATACGCAGTATTTT. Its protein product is CASPRRGETDTQYF.

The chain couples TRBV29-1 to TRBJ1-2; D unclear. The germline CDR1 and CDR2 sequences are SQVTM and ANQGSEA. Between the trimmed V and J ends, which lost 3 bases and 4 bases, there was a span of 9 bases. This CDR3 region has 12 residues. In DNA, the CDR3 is TGCAGCGTTGATCCTCTCCCCTATGGCTACACCTTC. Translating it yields CSVDPLPYGYTF.

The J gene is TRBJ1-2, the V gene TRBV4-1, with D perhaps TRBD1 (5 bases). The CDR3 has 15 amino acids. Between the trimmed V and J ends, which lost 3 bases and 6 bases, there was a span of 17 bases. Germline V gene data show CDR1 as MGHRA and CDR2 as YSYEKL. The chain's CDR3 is CASSHISGGIDGYTF. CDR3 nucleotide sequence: TGCGCCAGCAGCCATATTTCGGGGGGTATCGATGGCTACACCTTC.

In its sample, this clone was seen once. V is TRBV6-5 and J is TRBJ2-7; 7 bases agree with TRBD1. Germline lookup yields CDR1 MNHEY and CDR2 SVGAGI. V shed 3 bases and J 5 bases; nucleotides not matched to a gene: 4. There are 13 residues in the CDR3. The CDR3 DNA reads TGTGCCAGCAGTTATCCGACAGGGAACGAGCAGTACTTC. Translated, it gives CASSYPTGNEQYF.

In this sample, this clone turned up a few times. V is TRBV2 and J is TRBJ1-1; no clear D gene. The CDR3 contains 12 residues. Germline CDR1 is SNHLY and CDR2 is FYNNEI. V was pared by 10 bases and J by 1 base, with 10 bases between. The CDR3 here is CAKEDGNTEAFF. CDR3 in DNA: TGTGCCAAGGAGGACGGGAACACTGAAGCTTTCTTT.